This TCR beta chain was found in a study of blood T cell repertoires in COVID-19 (TCRdb year 2020). The study in broad terms: Collaborator samples came from the United States, Italy and Spain and covered acute and convalescent phases of COVID-19. The material from the prospective study consisted of cDNA or gDNA derived from T cells, B-cell-depleted T cells, or PBMCs. Subjects who had been exposed to COVID-19, were actively infected with it, or had recovered from it provided the deeply sampled blood TCRbeta repertoires that made up the dataset. The repertoires were released in a freely available public database meant as a resource for research on the immune response to SARS-CoV-2. Samples were obtained from the ongoing ImmuneRACE study (first 160 participants) and from about 1,300 subjects provided by 6 global collaborators. The sample metadata nearly always contained a de-identified subject ID, COVID-19 status, age in years and sex. Where HLA class I and class II types were available, the types were taken from metadata supplied by the sample provider, not from assay-based typing.

Regarding this clone: Its cognate antigen has yet to be identified. The input lacks base qualities; no much larger clone sits a single base away.

Collaborating institutions collected whole blood in K2EDTA tubes following their own protocols. For TCRbeta analysis, collaborators shipped samples as frozen whole blood, isolated PBMCs, or DNA extracted from either of those sample types. Broader findings and caveats from the paper: Clinical and demographic metadata were provided uncurated, with the amount varying by source and participant.

TCRbeta CDR3 regions were amplified from genomic DNA using the immunoSEQ Assay, a bias-controlled multiplex PCR. The source study handled its data this way. Nucleated cell counts per sample were estimated from amplification of reference gene primers within the assay. Sequence reads were collapsed and filtered to measure the absolute abundance of every unique TCRbeta CDR3 rearrangement. For each sample, productive Simpson clonality was calculated as the square root of Simpson's diversity index over productive rearrangements. In its TCRdb copy, this immuneACCESS table keeps in-frame sequences only and misses some clones. Where compared with another copy, unresolved V genes explain less than half of these, and the others have no known cause. That table gives V, J and clone size, and the DNA gave D and trimming. The table for this sample lists around 100,000 clones; approximately 84% of them were counted only once. Of the sample, around 6.9% is held by the ten largest clones.

Trimming at the junction amounts to 5 bases on V and 6 bases on J, and the germline ends lie 20 bases apart. Via the germline V gene (reference sequence), CDR1 is SEHNR and CDR2 FQNEAQ. Its CDR3 holds 15 amino acids, cysteine through phenylalanine. Only the CDR3 DNA is retained, 45 bases long and in frame from the first base. The sequenced sample was peripheral blood. The V and J segments used are TRBV7-9 and TRBJ2-7; perhaps TRBD2 is the D gene, with 5 bases matching. This TCR was sampled from a man under 40 in a cohort sampled during active COVID-19. The nucleotide sequence is TGTGCCAGCAGCGTTCCCCAAACCCGAGGGAGCGAGCAGTACTTC. This gives the protein CASSVPQTRGSEQYF.